The subject of this entry is one TCR beta chain. The sample belongs to a study of blood T cell repertoires in COVID-19. Study-wide background: Acute-phase and convalescent COVID-19 samples originated in the United States, Italy and Spain. PBMCs, B-cell-depleted T cells, or T cells were the source of the cDNA or gDNA that made up the material.

V was trimmed by 1 base and J by 5 bases, leaving 11 bases between them. The CDR3 sequence is 15 residues long. Germline V gene lookup returns CDR1 MGHDK and CDR2 SYGVNS. Under the authors' procedure: From reference gene primer amplification, estimates of nucleated cell counts were derived. Sequencing used immunoSEQ multiplex PCR; TCRdb keeps in-frame clones, though not all of them. For V, J and clone size, that table is used; D and trimming come from the DNA. The sample includes 270,000 or so clones, roughly 79% seen only once; the top ten take roughly 2.9%. The TCR originated in a woman aged 55-70 years with active or convalescent COVID-19. This sequence joins TRBV25-1 and TRBJ1-4; D unclear. Sequenced material: peripheral blood. CDR3 in DNA: TGTGCCAGCAGTGAATTGGACTCCCTCAATGAAAAACTGTTTTTT. The encoded protein is CASSELDSLNEKLFF.